The rows below give T cell receptor beta chains drawn from one sample of a study of cytomegalovirus exposure and HLA in healthy donors. Some clones are missing from TCRdb's copy, which holds only in-frame ones; the method was immunoSEQ multiplex PCR. The sample lists 100,000 or so clones, around 84% occurring once. Sequencing used PBMCs. These receptors came from a young man in good health and CMV-seronegative. Both conserved end residues are part of each CDR3. A D gene is named only where the DNA matches it firmly. Clone sizes are given selectively: once, few, many, or a class where the clone is expanded.

TRBD2	NA	TRBV29-1	TRBJ2-2	18	CSVDLLGSGRGGTGELFF	TGCAGCGTTGATCTATTGGGTAGCGGGAGGGGGGGCACCGGGGAGCTGTTTTTT
NA	NA	TRBV7-2	TRBJ2-5	15	CASSTNGRDSETQYF	TGTGCCAGCAGCACCAATGGACGGGACTCTGAGACCCAGTACTTC
NA	NA	TRBV18	TRBJ2-3	15	CASSPTTGPTDTQYF	TGTGCCAGCTCACCCACTACTGGTCCCACAGATACGCAGTATTTT
NA	once	TRBV5-4	TRBJ1-2	14	CASSLSRGDYGYTF	TGTGCCAGCAGCTTGTCCCGGGGGGACTATGGCTACACCTTC
NA	NA	TRBV30	TRBJ1-6	14	CAWNPRSYNSPLHF	TGTGCCTGGAATCCTCGCTCCTATAATTCACCCCTCCACTTT
TRBD1	NA	TRBV25-1	TRBJ2-3	16	CASSERTGVGTDTQYF	TGTGCCAGCAGTGAGCGGACAGGGGTGGGTACAGATACGCAGTATTTT
TRBD1	NA	TRBV10-3	TRBJ1-1	14	CAISARTGEPEAFF	TGTGCCATCAGTGCCAGGACAGGGGAACCTGAAGCTTTCTTT
TRBD2	NA	TRBV9	TRBJ2-1	16	CASSAYGLAGGNEQFF	TGTGCCAGCAGCGCCTACGGACTAGCGGGAGGCAATGAGCAGTTCTTC
TRBD2	few	TRBV7-2	TRBJ2-7	14	CASSFGGYSYEQYF	TGTGCCAGCAGCTTCGGGGGGTACTCCTACGAGCAGTACTTC
TRBD1	NA	TRBV27	TRBJ1-6	17	CASRNPTGTGEKSPLHF	TGTGCCAGCAGAAACCCTACCGGGACAGGGGAGAAATCACCCCTCCACTTT
TRBD1	NA	TRBV6-1	TRBJ1-1	13	CASYRGLNTEAFF	TGTGCCAGCTACAGGGGCTTGAACACTGAAGCTTTCTTT
NA	NA	TRBV14	TRBJ1-2	13	CASSHSGNYGYTF	TGTGCCAGCAGCCACAGCGGGAACTATGGCTACACCTTC
NA	NA	TRBV7-6	TRBJ1-5	15	CASSLTTGGNQPQHF	TGTGCCAGCAGCTTAACCACCGGGGGTAATCAGCCCCAGCATTTT
TRBD2	NA	TRBV11-2	TRBJ2-1	15	CASRLTSGSHDEQFF	TGTGCCAGCAGACTGACTAGCGGGAGTCACGATGAGCAGTTCTTC
NA	NA	TRBV25-1	TRBJ2-5	14	CASSVGNMRETQYF	TGTGCCAGCAGTGTCGGGAATATGAGGGAGACCCAGTACTTC
NA	NA	TRBV27	TRBJ1-2	15	CASSYVRVPNYGYTF	TGTGCCAGCAGTTATGTCAGGGTGCCTAACTATGGCTACACCTTC
TRBD1	NA	TRBV5-1	TRBJ2-5	14	CASSRGQYQETQYF	TGCGCCAGCAGCCGGGGACAGTACCAAGAGACCCAGTACTTC
NA	NA	TRBV11-2	TRBJ1-3	15	CASSHPAGVGNTIYF	TGTGCCAGCAGCCACCCGGCGGGGGTGGGAAACACCATATATTTT
TRBD1	NA	TRBV27	TRBJ1-5	15	CASTLTGTSNQPQHF	TGTGCCAGCACCCTGACAGGGACTAGCAATCAGCCCCAGCATTTT
NA	NA	TRBV6-1	TRBJ1-2	15	CASSEVGMMNYGYTF	TGTGCCAGCAGTGAAGTGGGCATGATGAACTATGGCTACACCTTC
NA	NA	TRBV5-6	TRBJ2-5	14	CASSFLARQETQYF	TGTGCCAGCAGCTTTCTAGCTCGACAAGAGACCCAGTACTTC
TRBD1	NA	TRBV5-1	TRBJ1-1	13	CASSLGWDSEAFF	TGCGCCAGCAGCTTGGGATGGGACAGTGAAGCTTTCTTT
NA	NA	TRBV5-4	TRBJ2-5	12	CASSLWAKTQYF	TGTGCCAGCAGCTTGTGGGCGAAGACCCAGTACTTC
TRBD2	NA	TRBV7-2	TRBJ2-3	15	CASSASGLGTDTQYF	TGTGCCAGCAGCGCTAGCGGGTTAGGCACAGATACGCAGTATTTT
NA	NA	TRBV4-3	TRBJ1-1	13	CASSLTQAAEAFF	TGCGCCAGCAGCCTTACACAGGCGGCTGAAGCTTTCTTT
TRBD2	once	TRBV9	TRBJ2-5	16	CASSEWGLAGGKTQYF	TGTGCCAGCAGCGAATGGGGACTAGCGGGAGGGAAGACCCAGTACTTC
TRBD1	NA	TRBV28	TRBJ2-2	15	CASSLTGTGTGELFF	TGTGCCAGCAGTTTAACCGGGACAGGCACCGGGGAGCTGTTTTTT
NA	NA	TRBV30	TRBJ2-7	11	CAWSSQGEQYF	TGTGCCTGGAGTAGCCAGGGCGAGCAGTACTTC